This TCR beta chain came from a study of T-cell reconstitution after alpha-beta-depleted transplantation in children. Germline V lookup: CDR1 LNHNV, CDR2 YYDKDF (reference sequence). V shed 8 bases and J shed 3 bases, with 8 bases lying between them. CDR3 length equals 11 residues. Unique molecular identifiers were incorporated into the prepared TCRbeta library. One entry per CDR3 protein, called by TCRdb with MiXCR from the PCR reads. The sample records about 210,000 distinct CDR3 sequences, approximately 19% being singletons. The rearrangement joins TRBV15 to TRBJ2-7, with no clear D. The sample in question was PBMCs, mostly from graft donor cells, obtained 360 days after TCRalphabeta/CD19-depleted stem cell transplant. The receptor was isolated from a male patient aged 2-15 years who had a stem cell transplant for acute lymphoblastic leukemia, so the T cells may come from the graft donor. CDR3 nucleotides: TGTGCCACCGGGGATTACTACGAGCAGTACTTC. This encodes CATGDYYEQYF.